This T cell receptor (beta chain) was captured in a study of blood T cell repertoires in COVID-19. Overall study context: Collection of acute and convalescent COVID-19 samples took place in the United States, Italy and Spain.

Original data processing: Scientists estimated how many nucleated cells there were by amplifying reference gene primers. The assay was immunoSEQ multiplex PCR, and TCRdb's table has in-frame clones only and misses some. That table gives V, J and clone size, and the DNA gave D and trimming. The table records around 360,000 clones, roughly 86% of them present only once. This CDR3 has 12 residues. Trimming removed 1 base at V and 8 bases at J, with 8 bases between. Seattle's cohort entered during active infection and was followed longitudinally. This receptor was identified in a woman aged 30 to 39 with COVID-19, enrolled during active disease. The sequenced sample was peripheral blood. The rearrangement links TRBV12-3 or TRBV12-4 to TRBJ1-2; D possibly corresponds to TRBD1 (6 bases). The DNA for the CDR3 is TGTGCCAGCAGTTTAGTAGGGGGAGGCTACACCTTC. The encoded protein is CASSLVGGGYTF.